Below, 8 T cell receptor beta chains from the same sample are listed, as sequenced in a study of T cell responses to AZD1222 COVID-19 vaccine. Produced via immunoSEQ multiplex PCR; TCRdb's table is partial and in-frame only. The sample carries over 100,000 clones, approximately 85% recorded once. Sequencing was performed on peripheral blood, taken 28 days after the second dose of the MenACWY control vaccine. The receptors here all came from an adult who received the MenACWY meningococcal vaccine as a control.

The chain links TRBV5-3 to TRBJ1-5, with D hard to call. TRBV5-3 is an ORF for which the function is uncertain. Trimming shortened V by 8 bases and J by 3 bases, and 15 bases separated the two germline ends. This CDR3 comprises 14 residues. CDR3 region: CASPPRRFNQPQHF. In DNA, the CDR3 is TGTGCCAGTCCTCCGAGGAGGTTCAATCAGCCCCAGCATTTT.

This clone was seen more than once but under ten times. This sequence joins TRBV11-2 and TRBJ2-5; D gene uncertain. This CDR3 is 11 amino acids long. CDR1 is SGHAT and CDR2 is FQNNGV in the germline V gene. The V end lost 1 base, the J end lost 5 bases, and 2 bases lay between the germline ends. This chain's CDR3 is CASSLVETQYF. CDR3 coding DNA: TGTGCCAGCAGCTTAGTTGAGACCCAGTACTTC.

The rearrangement links TRBV5-1 to TRBJ2-7; tentatively, D is TRBD1 or TRBD2 (5 bases each). CDR1 is SGHRS and CDR2 is YFSETQ in the germline V gene. This CDR3 is 13 amino acids long. Trimming left V 0 bases short and J 7 bases short, with 11 bases between. The CDR3 is CASSLGGAGEQYV. In DNA, the CDR3 is TGCGCCAGCAGCTTGGGAGGGGCGGGTGAGCAGTACGTC.

The V gene is TRBV11-3, the J gene TRBJ2-2, with 7 bases that match TRBD2. V shed 0 bases and J 5 bases; nucleotides not matched to a gene: 6. This CDR3 comprises 16 residues. Looked up from germline, CDR1 is SGHNT and CDR2 is YENEEA. The CDR3 DNA is TGTGCCAGCAGCTTAGAGGTGGGAGGGCCTACCGGGGAGCTGTTTTTT. Translating it yields CASSLEVGGPTGELFF. Looking up the rest from reference TRBV11-3 and TRBJ2-2 gives the full variable domain: EAGVVQSPRYKIIEKKQPVAFWCNPISGHNTLYWYLQNLGQGPELLIRYENEEAVDDSQLPKDRFSAERLKGVDSTLKIQPAELGDSAVYLCASSLEVGGPTGELFFGEGSRLTVL.

This clone was found once. This chain connects TRBV11-3 to TRBJ2-3; 12 bases line up with TRBD2. Trimming at V came to 6 bases and at J to 6 bases, leaving 10 bases not matched to a gene. The CDR3 spans 16 residues. Germline V CDR1 and CDR2: SGHNT, YENEEA. The CDR3, as DNA: TGTGCCAGCAGTCGAGAACTAGCGGGAGGTCGCGATACGCAGTATTTT. It specifies CASSRELAGGRDTQYF.

The V and J genes are TRBV5-4 and TRBJ1-1, with a possible D match to TRBD1 (5 bases). In germline, CDR1 is SGHNT, CDR2 YYREEE (reference sequence). Trimming pared 5 bases from V and 0 bases from J, leaving 14 bases between. This CDR3 is built from 15 residues. CDR3 loop: CASRGVGRLNTEAFF. For the CDR3, the DNA is TGTGCCAGCAGGGGGGTGGGGCGATTGAACACTGAAGCTTTCTTT.

The genes are TRBV24-1 and TRBJ2-7, with unresolved D. The CDR3 is made up of 14 amino acids. Germline V gene sequence: CDR1 KGHDR, CDR2 SFDVKD. The germline V and J ends were trimmed by 3 bases and 7 bases, with 15 bases remaining between them. In DNA form, the CDR3 reads TGTGCCACCAGTGATCGGACCACGTTCGGGGAGCAGTACTTC. Its translation is CATSDRTTFGEQYF.

This clone was seen a handful of times. The CDR3 sequence: CASSLDRDKAFF. In DNA, the CDR3 is TGTGCCAGCAGCCTGGACAGGGACAAAGCTTTCTTT. The chain has TRBV7-2 and TRBJ1-1, with 8 bases that match TRBD1. The germline V gene encodes CDR1 SGHTA and CDR2 FQGNSA. J lost 9 bases, V lost 5 bases, and 5 bases had no gene match. The CDR3 consists of 12 residues.